This T cell receptor beta chain derives from a study of T cells expressing NK-cell markers. Study context: One of eight sequenced donors was HCMV-seronegative; the other seven were seropositive. Broader study findings: Leadership of the CD3+CD56-NKG2C+ fraction also belonged to these clonotypes in four donors. Questions lingered over whether expanded NKG2C+ T cell clones were HCMV-specific.

The CDR3 runs to 12 residues. Germline values: CDR1 ENHRY, CDR2 SYGVKD. TCRdb reprocessed the 5' RACE reads, keeping one entry per CDR3 protein, no DNA. The sample shows 550,000 to 600,000 distinct CDR3 sequences, and 3.5% to 4.5% sits with its ten largest clones. About this clonotype: As yet, its antigen is unknown.

Sequencing was carried out using blood T cells: a sorted CD56 or NKG2C T cell subset, CD4+ or CD8+ T cells, or bulk PBMC T cells (not recorded which). The rearrangement uses TRBV10-3 and TRBJ2-1; TCRdb designates TRBD2, a call that cannot be tested without DNA. The TCR was taken from a man between 18 and 29 years old in good health. CDR3 loop: CAISESQREQFF.